The 2 T cell receptor beta chains given below trace back to one sample, sequenced in a study of blood T cell repertoires in COVID-19. TCRdb keeps only in-frame clones here, not all; method: immunoSEQ multiplex PCR. The data show over 95,000 clones, around 84% seen once. The sample taken for sequencing was peripheral blood. The receptors shown here come from a man aged 35 to 55 with acute or convalescent COVID-19.

CDR3 amino acids: CATSRGLGGDTDTQYF. The DNA for the CDR3 is TGTGCCACCAGCAGAGGCCTAGGCGGGGACACAGATACGCAGTATTTT. V is TRBV15 and J is TRBJ2-3; tentative D call: TRBD2 (6 bases). Germline V lookup: CDR1 LNHNV, CDR2 YYDKDF (reference sequence). The V and J ends lost 1 base and 2 bases respectively, with 13 bases between them. The CDR3 loop spans 16 amino acids. The whole variable domain, filled in from reference TRBV15 and TRBJ2-3, reads DAMVIQNPRYQVTQFGKPVTLSCSQTLNHNVMYWYQQKSSQAPKLLFHYYDKDFNNEADTPDNFQSRRPNTSFCFLDIRSPGLGDTAMYLCATSRGLGGDTDTQYFGPGTRLTVL.

This chain connects TRBV5-1 to TRBJ2-2; 10 nucleotides match TRBD2. The CDR3 covers 16 residues. Germline CDR1 and CDR2: SGHRS and YFSETQ. With V trimmed by 6 bases and J by 0 bases, 5 bases remained unmatched. CDR3 amino acids: CASTLAGVSNTGELFF. Here the CDR3 DNA reads TGCGCCAGCACCCTAGCGGGGGTCTCGAACACCGGGGAGCTGTTTTTT.